This entry is about one T cell receptor beta chain. This clonotype came up a few times. Its antigen is currently not known. The record has no base qualities; no much larger clone is one base away. CDR1 and CDR2 are drawn from the germline V gene: LGHNA, YSLEER. The trim is 3 bases for V and 2 bases for J, with a gap of 17 bases between the germline ends. From cysteine to phenylalanine, the CDR3 is 16 amino acids long. This entry keeps only the CDR3 DNA: 48 bases, framed from base 1. The library was made by 5' RACE. Sequenced on an Illumina HiSeq 2000. A universal primer binding site was added through template switching, and the final cDNA carried a unique molecular identifier so that TCR cDNA molecules could be counted accurately. Specific primers in the conserved constant-segment region were used to synthesize first-strand cDNA for TCR alpha and beta chains. To control for contamination, each cDNA library was double barcoded with a SMART-Mk sample barcode plus Illumina barcodes. Two successive PCR steps introduced TruSeq adapter sequences along with Illumina sample barcodes. TCR alpha and beta cDNA libraries were sequenced on the Illumina HiSeq platform with custom primers. In the source study's methods: MiGEC was used to process raw reads and extract unique molecular identifiers, and MiXCR was used to find CDR3 positions. For each individual, recombination models were inferred using an EM algorithm with the repgenHMM and IGoR tools. The analysis of shared clonotypes was done with the tcR package in R, with sharing normalized by the product of cloneset sizes. Out-of-frame nonproductive sequences were analyzed to study raw recombination free of thymic and clonal selection effects. In TCRdb, the public reads were trimmed at Q25 with fastp and aligned with MiXCR, with productive beta chains retained. Rows matching on CDR3 protein sequence are summarized as one entry with the most common DNA and genes. The V and J calls, along with clone size, are taken from TCRdb and not from the paper's own processing. This sample gives some 260,000 distinct CDR3 sequences in total; 11% to 15% of them show up just once. Clones ranked in the top ten supply under 9.5% of the sample.

This sample was included in a study of identical twins (dated by TCRdb to 2016 to 2018). Regarding the research as a whole: The study deep-sequenced TCR alpha and beta repertoires from monozygotic twins, unrelated adults of various ages and cord blood to test whether fetal clonotypes persist. Replicate twin experiments were performed at different times using different library preparation protocols to rule out contamination.

Overall study outcomes, separate from this receptor: Because the same donors could not be followed over many years, the conclusions depended on cross-sectional statistical analysis. Out-of-frame TCR alpha sequences shared between twins showed an excess of low generation-probability sequences compared with coincidental sharing between unrelated individuals. Zero-insertion analyses could be partly confounded by invariant T cells such as MAIT and iNKT, although diverse VJ usage argued against such confounding for most clonotypes. Abundant cord blood beta clonotypes carried fewer insertions; young adult naive repertoires showed a weaker similar trend, while memory repertoires showed none. In monozygotic twins, recombination models systematically underestimated out-of-frame TCR alpha sharing, but the models matched the sharing seen between unrelated individuals. A weaker excess of twin sharing was found in beta out-of-frame sequences because the signal-to-noise ratio was lowered by fewer shared sequences.

Only healthy Caucasian donors were included. Using Miltenyi CD45RO+ enrichment and human naive T-cell isolation kits, memory (CD45RO+) and naive T cells were isolated from PBMC. The sequence joins TRBV4-3 to TRBJ2-7; TRBD2 could be the D gene, as 6 bases match. The sample comprised memory (CD45RO+) T cells sorted from blood. This specimen's cell subset or site label, per the study, means: CD45RO+ enriched T cells. The TCR comes from a woman aged 18-35 years in good health. Here is the DNA: TGCGCCAGCAGCCAGGGGGTTGGCGGGGTACCCTACGAGCAGTACTTC. Protein translation: CASSQGVGGVPYEQYF.